A single sample is the source of the 25 T cell receptor beta chains below, sequenced in a study of blood T cell repertoires in COVID-19. Assay: immunoSEQ multiplex PCR; the TCRdb copy retains only in-frame clones and omits some. Of about 120,000 clones listed, 85% are singletons. Material for sequencing was peripheral blood. All receptors derive from a man aged 80 or over with active or convalescent COVID-19.

The V call is TRBV7-3, the J call TRBJ2-1; D possibly corresponds to TRBD1 (6 bases). The germline CDR1 and CDR2 sequences are SGHTA and FQGTGA. This CDR3 region has 15 residues. V lost 2 bases to trimming and J lost 5 bases, with 13 bases between them. The CDR3 nucleotides read TGTGCCAGCAGCTTAGATCTGGGGGCCCACAATGAGCAGTTCTTC. It is translated as CASSLDLGAHNEQFF.

The chain is built from TRBV15 and TRBJ2-3, with 9 bases identical to TRBD2. V trimming: 0 bases; J trimming: 5 bases; junction bases outside the gene matches: 6. The CDR3 loop spans 16 amino acids. Germline CDR1 is LNHNV and CDR2 is YYDKDF (reference sequence). The CDR3 spells CATSRDPTSGLDTQYF. As DNA, the CDR3 is TGTGCCACCAGCAGAGATCCCACTAGCGGGTTAGATACGCAGTATTTT.

This chain links TRBV6-5 with TRBJ2-7; maybe TRBD1 (6 bases). The CDR3 spans 13 residues. CDR1 is MNHEY and CDR2 is SVGAGI in the germline V gene. Between the trimmed V and J ends, which lost 7 bases and 6 bases, there was a span of 16 bases. The CDR3 coding sequence is TGTGCCAGCATAGAATCCAGACAGGCCGAGCAGTACTTC. It yields the protein CASIESRQAEQYF.

This chain joins TRBV28 and TRBJ2-7; TRBD1 is a possible D gene (5 bases). Deletions cut 6 bases from V and 6 bases from J, with 18 bases between. Germline-derived CDR1 and CDR2 are MDHEN and SYDVKM. The CDR3 is 14 residues long. CDR3 bases: TGTGCCAGCAGCCAGCGAAAAGGGGCCGCCGAGCAGTACTTC. It is translated as CASSQRKGAAEQYF.

A single count supports this clone. The chain links TRBV7-9 to TRBJ2-7; D is perhaps TRBD2 (7 bases). The germline V and J ends were trimmed by 0 bases and 0 bases, with 15 bases remaining between them. The CDR3 has 17 amino acids. CDR1 and CDR2 (germline): SEHNR, FQNEAQ (reference sequence). The CDR3 DNA is TGTGCCAGCAGCTTAGCGGGGGGGCGCGGGTACTCCTACGAGCAGTACTTC. As protein: CASSLAGGRGYSYEQYF. The full variable domain, in which reference TRBV7-9 and TRBJ2-7 provide the parts outside the CDR3, is DTGVSQNPRHKITKRGQNVTFRCDPISEHNRLYWYRQTLGQGPEFLTYFQNEAQLEKSRLLSDRFSAERPKGSFSTLEIQRTEQGDSAMYLCASSLAGGRGYSYEQYFGPGTRLTVT.

This rearrangement joins TRBV5-5 to TRBJ1-2, with 9 bases aligning to TRBD1. Germline trimming cut 4 bases from V and 4 bases from J; bases unmatched to any gene: 8. CDR1 is SGHKS, CDR2 YYEKEE, per germline (reference sequence). The CDR3 is 15 amino acids. For the CDR3, the DNA is TGTGCCAGCAGCCCACAGGGGGCCGTGACCTATGGCTACACCTTC. Translating gives CASSPQGAVTYGYTF. Using reference TRBV5-5 and TRBJ1-2 for the parts outside the CDR3, the full variable domain is DAGVTQSPTHLIKTRGQQVTLRCSPISGHKSVSWYQQVLGQGPQFIFQYYEKEERGRGNFPDRFSARQFPNYSSELNVNALLLGDSALYLCASSPQGAVTYGYTFGSGTRLTVV.

The CDR3 DNA reads TGTGCCAGCAGTTTAGGGGCAGATTATGGCTACACCTTC. Protein: CASSLGADYGYTF. The chain is built from TRBV12-3 or TRBV12-4 and TRBJ1-2; D unclear. V lost 1 base to trimming and J lost 5 bases, with 8 bases between them. The CDR3 runs to 13 residues.

Only one count was recorded for this clone. This chain connects TRBV2 to TRBJ2-3, with 10 nucleotides matching TRBD1. The CDR3 is 15 residues long. V lost 7 bases, J lost 3 bases, and 7 bases stayed unmatched. Germline V gene sequence: CDR1 SNHLY, CDR2 FYNNEI. CDR3 sequence: CASKEDRGWTDTQYF. The CDR3, as DNA: TGTGCCAGCAAAGAGGACAGGGGGTGGACAGATACGCAGTATTTT.

This clone has just a few counts. The chain couples TRBV29-1 to TRBJ2-1; 9 bases match TRBD1. With V trimmed by 4 bases and J by 9 bases, 7 bases remained unmatched. This CDR3 contains 13 residues. Germline-derived CDR1 and CDR2 are SQVTM and ANQGSEA. This chain's CDR3 is CSVVRQGVGEQFF. In nucleotides, the CDR3 is TGCAGCGTTGTTCGACAGGGGGTGGGTGAGCAGTTCTTC.

In this sample, this clone turned up a few times. The genes are TRBV6-5 and TRBJ1-1; TRBD1 matches 8 bases. Germline-derived CDR1 and CDR2 are MNHEY and SVGAGI. V shed 3 bases and J 8 bases; nucleotides not matched to a gene: 11. CDR3 length: 15 residues. The CDR3 region has the DNA TGTGCCAGCAGTTATAGCCGGACAGGGTGGAACGAAGCTTTCTTT. This codes for CASSYSRTGWNEAFF.

V usage is TRBV3-1 (or the pseudogene TRBV3-2) and J usage is TRBJ2-3; 7 nucleotides line up with TRBD2. CDR3 size: 15 residues. V trimming: 11 bases; J trimming: 2 bases; junction bases outside the gene matches: 13. Germline CDR1 reads LGHDT; CDR2 reads YNNKEL (reference sequence). The CDR3, as DNA: TGTGCCTGCGGGCGGGCTAGCGGTACCACAGATACGCAGTATTTT. Protein product: CACGRASGTTDTQYF.

This chain joins TRBV6-2 or TRBV6-3 and TRBJ2-5, with TRBD1 identical over 7 bases. The CDR3 loop spans 18 amino acids. V dropped 4 bases and J dropped 3; count of bases not matched to a gene: 17. CDR1 is MNHEY, CDR2 SVGEGT, per germline. The CDR3 loop is CASSSLGTVGPGEETQYF. The CDR3 DNA is TGTGCCAGCAGTTCCTTGGGGACAGTGGGCCCCGGGGAAGAGACCCAGTACTTC.

The gene calls are TRBV7-2 and TRBJ2-4; 7 bases match TRBD2. Germline loops: CDR1 SGHTA, CDR2 FQGNSA. This CDR3 is 15 amino acids long. V was pared by 6 bases and J by 1 base, with 6 bases of the junction left unmatched. CDR3 sequence (DNA): TGTGCCAGCAGGCAGCGGGGCGGGGCCAAAAACATTCAGTACTTC. Amino acids: CASRQRGGAKNIQYF.

The chain combines TRBV5-1 with TRBJ2-3; TRBD2 matches 12 bases. V lost 4 bases and J lost 5; bases outside the gene matches: 5. Germline V gene data show CDR1 as SGHRS and CDR2 as YFSETQ. The CDR3 extends over 15 amino acids. CDR3 amino acids: CASSLRLAGEDTQYF. The CDR3 DNA follows: TGCGCCAGCAGCCTCAGACTAGCGGGAGAAGATACGCAGTATTTT.

This clone was recorded once. The chain links TRBV7-2 to TRBJ2-1; TRBD1 is a possible D gene (6 bases). Germline V gene data show CDR1 as SGHTA and CDR2 as FQGNSA. V was trimmed by 5 bases and J by 6 bases, leaving 11 bases between them. CDR3 length: 13 residues. CDR3 nucleotides: TGTGCCAGCAGCATGGGACAATTCAATGAGCAGTTCTTC. Translated: CASSMGQFNEQFF.

This chain connects TRBV28 to TRBJ2-2; D remains unclear. Deletions cut 5 bases from V and 6 bases from J, with 16 bases between. This CDR3 has 15 amino acids. Germline assignment: CDR1 MDHEN and CDR2 SYDVKM. The CDR3 protein is CASSPQRPLAGELFF. Here the CDR3 DNA reads TGTGCCAGCAGTCCACAGAGACCTTTGGCCGGGGAGCTGTTTTTT.

The rearrangement joins TRBV20-1 to TRBJ2-3; D perhaps matches TRBD1 (5 bases). Germline values: CDR1 DFQATT, CDR2 SNEGSKA (reference sequence). The CDR3 runs to 13 residues. The V and J ends lost 3 bases and 0 bases respectively, with 7 bases between them. The DNA for the CDR3 is TGCAGTGCTAGTAGACAGAGCACAGATACGCAGTATTTT. It codes for CSASRQSTDTQYF.

The DNA of the CDR3 is TGTGCCAGCAGGGGAGATAACTATGGCTACACCTTC. Amino acid sequence: CASRGDNYGYTF. V and J are TRBV6-5 and TRBJ1-2; D uncertain. This CDR3 comprises 12 residues. The ends were cut back, 6 bases at V and 1 base at J, with 6 bases in the middle. Germline V gene lookup returns CDR1 MNHEY and CDR2 SVGAGI.

The rearrangement uses TRBV27 and TRBJ1-1; possibly TRBD1 for D (5 bases). This CDR3 has 15 amino acids. CDR1 is MNHEY and CDR2 is SMNVEV in the germline V gene (reference sequence). Trimming took 2 bases from V and 8 from J, leaving 18 bases between them. CDR3 coding DNA: TGTGCCAGCAGTTTAATCCGCGGGACTCCGACGGAAGCTTTCTTT. Translating gives CASSLIRGTPTEAFF.

The chain is built from TRBV7-2 and TRBJ2-3; the match to TRBD1 covers 9 bases. J was trimmed by 5 bases and V by 5 bases; bases with no gene match: 8. The CDR3 runs to 15 residues. Per the germline V gene, CDR1 is SGHTA and CDR2 is FQGNSA. The CDR3 DNA follows: TGTGCCAGCAGCGGGACAGGGCGAGTGGAAGATACGCAGTATTTT. Amino acid sequence: CASSGTGRVEDTQYF. Based on the CDR3 plus reference TRBV7-2 and TRBJ2-3, the full variable domain is GAGVSQSPSNKVTEKGKDVELRCDPISGHTALYWYRQSLGQGLEFLIYFQGNSAPDKSGLPSDRFSAERTGGSVSTLTIQRTQQEDSAVYLCASSGTGRVEDTQYFGPGTRLTVL.

V is TRBV24-1 and J is TRBJ1-4; D unresolved. V dropped 2 bases and J dropped 10 bases, with 10 bases sitting between them. This CDR3 comprises 13 residues. Germline CDR1 KGHDR, CDR2 SFDVKD. The CDR3 DNA follows: TGTGCCACCAGTGATTGGCGTTCAGGAAAACTGTTTTTT. Translated: CATSDWRSGKLFF.

The V call is TRBV5-4, the J call TRBJ1-3, with 12 positions matching TRBD1. The V and J ends lost 5 bases and 8 bases, in that order; junction bases with no gene match: 8. Germline values: CDR1 SGHNT, CDR2 YYREEE (reference sequence). The CDR3 is made up of 15 amino acids. The CDR3 region has the DNA TGTGCCAGCAGGTCCGGGACAGGGGGCGTGGACACCATATATTTT. Translating it yields CASRSGTGGVDTIYF.

This chain joins TRBV6-1 and TRBJ1-5; D is uncertain. V was shortened by 0 bases and J by 3 bases, with 9 bases between the two germline ends. There are 15 residues in the CDR3. The germline V gene has CDR1 MNHNS and CDR2 SASEGT. The CDR3 region has the DNA TGTGCCAGCAGTGAAGCGCGCGGATTCAATCAGCCCCAGCATTTT. The encoded protein is CASSEARGFNQPQHF.

In regard to this clone: This same CDR3 is encoded by further DNA sequences in the sample. V is TRBV3-1 (or the pseudogene TRBV3-2) and J is TRBJ2-7; possibly TRBD2 for D (5 bases). Germline V gene data show CDR1 as LGHDT and CDR2 as YNNKEL (reference sequence). The V end lost 1 base, the J end lost 7 bases, and 8 bases lay between the germline ends. The CDR3 has 12 amino acids. CDR3 sequence reads: CASSQVRGEQYF. DNA of the CDR3: TGTGCCAGCAGCCAAGTCCGAGGGGAGCAGTACTTC.

The V gene is TRBV19, the J gene TRBJ1-1; D unclear. The CDR3 covers 14 residues. V lost 5 bases to trimming and J lost 10 bases, with 20 bases between them. Germline loops: CDR1 LNHDA, CDR2 SQIVND (reference sequence). CDR3 sequence reads: CASSQTAGPRLAFF. The CDR3 region has the DNA TGTGCCAGTAGTCAAACCGCAGGTCCTCGCTTAGCTTTCTTT.